These T cell receptor beta chains were read from a single sample in a study of T cell repertoires in cytomegalovirus infection. TCRdb called the reads again in MiXCR, with one record for every CDR3 protein. The sample holds under 800,000 distinct CDR3 sequences, approximately 24% seen once. Sequencing was carried out using CD8+ T cells from PBMCs. The source is a human donor in good health (CMV status not recorded). Some clones in this sample may be carry-over from other donors' samples. CDR3s include the opening cysteine and the closing phenylalanine or tryptophan. The D gene is left open where the match is weak. A row's size may be missing; if present it is once, few, many or a size class.

d_call: NA
j_call: TRBJ2-5
clone_size: few
v_call: TRBV28
cdr3_aa: CASSLDWEGLQETQYF
cdr3_nt: TGTGCCAGCAGTTTAGACTGGGAAGGGCTACAAGAGACCCAGTACTTC

d_call: TRBD1
j_call: TRBJ1-6
clone_size: NA
v_call: TRBV7-9
cdr3_aa: CASSQVQQGSSYNSPLHF
cdr3_nt: TGTGCCAGCAGCCAGGTGCAACAGGGGAGCTCCTATAATTCACCCCTCCACTTT

d_call: NA
j_call: TRBJ2-3
clone_size: few
v_call: TRBV6-1
cdr3_aa: CASPIPRPASTDTQYF
cdr3_nt: TGTGCCAGCCCCATTCCCCGACCCGCTAGCACAGATACGCAGTATTTT

d_call: NA
j_call: TRBJ2-3
clone_size: many
v_call: TRBV7-2
cdr3_aa: CASSLVDSDGTDTQYF
cdr3_nt: TGTGCCAGCAGCTTAGTAGACAGCGACGGGACAGATACGCAGTATTTT

d_call: TRBD2
j_call: TRBJ2-1
clone_size: many
v_call: TRBV7-8
cdr3_aa: CASSPAGTRVSNEQFF
cdr3_nt: TGTGCCAGCAGCCCCGCCGGGACTAGAGTTTCCAATGAGCAGTTCTTC

d_call: TRBD1
j_call: TRBJ2-5
clone_size: many
v_call: TRBV7-9
cdr3_aa: CASSEDRAQETQYF
cdr3_nt: TGTGCCAGCAGCGAAGACAGGGCCCAAGAGACCCAGTACTTC

d_call: NA
j_call: TRBJ2-5
clone_size: NA
v_call: TRBV11-2
cdr3_aa: CASSFGLSAQYF
cdr3_nt: TGTGCCAGCAGCTTTGGTCTTTCGGCCCAGTACTTC

d_call: NA
j_call: TRBJ1-1
clone_size: many
v_call: TRBV6-5
cdr3_aa: CASSYSYSQNTEAFF
cdr3_nt: TGTGCCAGCAGTTACTCGTACAGCCAGAACACTGAAGCTTTCTTT

d_call: NA
j_call: TRBJ2-7
clone_size: NA
v_call: TRBV28
cdr3_aa: CASRDMSYEQYF
cdr3_nt: TGTGCCAGCCGGGACATGTCCTACGAGCAGTACTTC

d_call: TRBD2
j_call: TRBJ2-1
clone_size: many
v_call: TRBV7-2
cdr3_aa: CASSLEGGGIHNEQFF
cdr3_nt: TGTGCCAGCAGCTTAGAAGGCGGGGGGATTCACAATGAGCAGTTCTTC

d_call: NA
j_call: TRBJ2-2
clone_size: NA
v_call: TRBV23-1
cdr3_aa: CASIGETGELFF
cdr3_nt: TGCGCCAGCATTGGAGAAACCGGGGAGCTGTTTTTT

d_call: NA
j_call: TRBJ2-5
clone_size: NA
v_call: TRBV29-1
cdr3_aa: CSGGTPQETQYF
cdr3_nt: TGCAGCGGCGGGACACCTCAAGAGACCCAGTACTTC

d_call: NA
j_call: TRBJ2-3
clone_size: NA
v_call: TRBV9
cdr3_aa: CASSVEAGITDTQYF
cdr3_nt: TGTGCCAGCAGCGTAGAGGCGGGCATCACAGATACGCAGTATTTT

d_call: NA
j_call: TRBJ1-5
clone_size: NA
v_call: TRBV6-5
cdr3_aa: CASSMGGSNQPQHF
cdr3_nt: TGTGCCAGCAGTATGGGGGGGAGCAATCAGCCCCAGCATTTT

d_call: TRBD1
j_call: TRBJ2-2
clone_size: many
v_call: TRBV7-9
cdr3_aa: CASSLSYPRPGQGPGELFF
cdr3_nt: TGTGCCAGCAGCTTATCGTATCCGAGGCCGGGACAGGGCCCCGGGGAGCTGTTTTTT

d_call: NA
j_call: TRBJ1-3
clone_size: NA
v_call: TRBV20-1
cdr3_aa: CSAQPDRDSGNTIYF
cdr3_nt: TGCAGTGCTCAGCCGGACAGAGACTCTGGAAACACCATATATTTT

d_call: TRBD1
j_call: TRBJ1-1
clone_size: many
v_call: TRBV7-2
cdr3_aa: CASSLNRQGKNTEAFF
cdr3_nt: TGTGCCAGCAGCCTGAATCGACAGGGCAAGAACACTGAAGCTTTCTTT

d_call: TRBD2
j_call: TRBJ2-1
clone_size: many
v_call: TRBV7-6
cdr3_aa: CASSLEHGGFGNEQFF
cdr3_nt: TGTGCCAGCAGCTTAGAGCACGGGGGGTTTGGCAATGAGCAGTTCTTC

d_call: NA
j_call: TRBJ2-2
clone_size: NA
v_call: TRBV20-1
cdr3_aa: CSASTGASGTGELFF
cdr3_nt: TGCAGTGCTAGTACGGGGGCGAGTGGCACCGGGGAGCTGTTTTTT

d_call: NA
j_call: TRBJ1-1
clone_size: few
v_call: TRBV6-6
cdr3_aa: CASTYSKSMNTEAFF
cdr3_nt: TGTGCCAGCACTTACTCTAAGTCTATGAACACTGAAGCTTTCTTT

d_call: TRBD1
j_call: TRBJ1-1
clone_size: NA
v_call: TRBV2
cdr3_aa: CASARGGRTEAFF
cdr3_nt: TGTGCCAGCGCCAGGGGGGGAAGGACTGAAGCTTTCTTT

d_call: NA
j_call: TRBJ2-1
clone_size: NA
v_call: TRBV7-9
cdr3_aa: CASSDPGDEQFF
cdr3_nt: TGTGCCAGCAGCGACCCGGGGGATGAGCAGTTCTTC

d_call: NA
j_call: TRBJ2-1
clone_size: many
v_call: TRBV7-2
cdr3_aa: CASSLSGLWNEQFF
cdr3_nt: TGTGCCAGCAGCTTGAGCGGGCTCTGGAATGAGCAGTTCTTC

d_call: TRBD1
j_call: TRBJ1-2
clone_size: NA
v_call: TRBV19
cdr3_aa: CASGQGANGYTF
cdr3_nt: TGTGCCAGTGGACAGGGGGCGAATGGCTACACCTTC

d_call: NA
j_call: TRBJ2-7
clone_size: many
v_call: TRBV5-1
cdr3_aa: CASSSDYEQYF
cdr3_nt: TGTGCCAGCAGCTCGGACTACGAGCAGTACTTC

d_call: TRBD1
j_call: TRBJ1-1
clone_size: few
v_call: TRBV10-2
cdr3_aa: CASSPGQGLAFF
cdr3_nt: TGCGCCAGCAGTCCGGGACAGGGATTAGCTTTCTTT

d_call: TRBD2
j_call: TRBJ2-1
clone_size: NA
v_call: TRBV5-4
cdr3_aa: CASSFRGGAAHEQFF
cdr3_nt: TGTGCCAGCAGCTTCCGGGGGGGGGCTGCCCATGAGCAGTTCTTC

d_call: NA
j_call: TRBJ2-7
clone_size: many
v_call: TRBV6-1
cdr3_aa: CASSLKGQTYEQYF
cdr3_nt: TGTGCCAGCAGCCTTAAAGGACAGACCTACGAGCAGTACTTC

d_call: NA
j_call: TRBJ2-4
clone_size: few
v_call: TRBV19
cdr3_aa: CASSIIQGAKNIQYF
cdr3_nt: TGTGCCAGTAGTATAATTCAGGGAGCCAAAAACATTCAGTACTTC

d_call: NA
j_call: TRBJ1-2
clone_size: NA
v_call: TRBV29-1
cdr3_aa: CSVEDEAGFYGYTF
cdr3_nt: TGCAGCGTTGAAGACGAGGCAGGCTTCTATGGCTACACCTTC

d_call: NA
j_call: TRBJ1-1
clone_size: NA
v_call: TRBV7-7
cdr3_aa: CASSRYSQGSAEAFF
cdr3_nt: TGTGCTAGCAGCCGCTACTCACAGGGAAGCGCTGAAGCTTTCTTT

d_call: TRBD2
j_call: TRBJ2-4
clone_size: many
v_call: TRBV7-2
cdr3_aa: CASSSGGPLSKNIQYF
cdr3_nt: TGTGCCAGCAGCTCGGGGGGGCCCCTGTCCAAAAACATTCAGTACTTC

d_call: NA
j_call: TRBJ1-4
clone_size: few
v_call: TRBV4-3
cdr3_aa: CASSRGAWEKLFF
cdr3_nt: TGCGCCAGCAGCCGGGGGGCGTGGGAAAAACTGTTTTTT

d_call: NA
j_call: TRBJ1-1
clone_size: NA
v_call: TRBV2
cdr3_aa: CASSVYEGEKSGTEAFF
cdr3_nt: TGTGCCAGCAGTGTCTATGAGGGAGAAAAGTCCGGCACTGAAGCTTTCTTT

d_call: NA
j_call: TRBJ1-2
clone_size: few
v_call: TRBV13
cdr3_aa: CASSSRLEGYTF
cdr3_nt: TGTGCCAGCAGCTCCCGACTTGAAGGCTACACCTTC

d_call: NA
j_call: TRBJ2-1
clone_size: few
v_call: TRBV5-4
cdr3_aa: CASSPGPLNEQFF
cdr3_nt: TGTGCCAGCAGCCCCGGGCCCCTCAATGAGCAGTTCTTC

d_call: NA
j_call: TRBJ1-2
clone_size: NA
v_call: TRBV12-3/TRBV12-4
cdr3_aa: CASSRRIYGYTF
cdr3_nt: TGTGCCAGCAGTCGGCGGATCTATGGCTACACCTTC